Reported below is one T cell receptor beta chain. This sample was included in a study of CD8+ T cells in alopecia areata. Treatment denoted: oral pan-JAK inhibitor, 5-10 mg twice daily. V shed 9 bases, J shed 2 bases, and the junction held 3 bases outside the gene matches. Germline-derived CDR1 and CDR2 are SNHLY and FYNNEI. This CDR3 is 13 amino acids long. Sequencing templates came from extracted RNA that was reverse transcribed into cDNA. Profiling relied on immunoSEQ multiplex PCR, and the TCRdb table lists in-frame clones only, not all of them. This sample yields 170,000 or so clones, of which around three fifths are seen a single time; about 12% belongs to the top ten.

The chain has TRBV2 and TRBJ1-5; TRBD1 matches at 8 bases. The clonotype was recovered from a human donor with alopecia areata. The sequencing here drew on CD8+ T cells sorted from blood, taken at week 24, from a patient treated with tofacitinib. CDR3 residues: CASWGQGNQPQHF. The CDR3 DNA follows: TGTGCCAGTTGGGGACAGGGCAATCAGCCCCAGCATTTT.